In its sample, the clone carrying this T cell receptor beta chain was seen many times. Antigen specificity is unknown. This sample is part of a study of T cells in Graves' hyperthyroidism and ophthalmopathy. Whole-study results and caveats: The model anticipated ophthalmopathy a median about six months pre-onset.

Per germline, CDR1 SGHTA and CDR2 FQGNSA. Trimming cost V 5 bases and J 0 bases, with 14 bases left between them. The CDR3 consists of 16 residues. Amplified TCR beta CDR3 regions derived from RNA transcripts. The primer set for the first-round RT-PCR of the TCR CDR3 was HTBI. TCRdb re-derived calls from the multiplex PCR reads in MiXCR, one entry per CDR3 protein. This table has about 500,000 distinct CDR3 sequences, roughly 17% appearing once. This clonotype was obtained from a woman between 18 and 30 years old with Graves' hyperthyroidism. Material: blood. This chain uses TRBV7-2 with TRBJ2-1; D is perhaps TRBD1 or TRBD2 (7 bases each). CDR3 region: CASSPQGGNSYNEQFF. DNA for the CDR3: TGTGCCAGCAGCCCCCAGGGGGGGAACTCCTACAATGAGCAGTTCTTC. Filled out from reference TRBV7-2 and TRBJ2-1, the complete variable domain reads GAGVSQSPSNKVTEKGKDVELRCDPISGHTALYWYRQSLGQGLEFLIYFQGNSAPDKSGLPSDRFSAERTGGSVSTLTIQRTQQEDSAVYLCASSPQGGNSYNEQFFGPGTRLTVL.